Described below is a single T cell receptor beta chain sequence and its context. This CDR3 has 17 residues. Germline V gene lookup returns CDR1 SGHKS and CDR2 YYEKEE (reference sequence). V shed 2 bases, J shed 0 bases, and the junction held 8 bases outside the gene matches. The data are from a study of patients and donors after allogeneic stem cell transplantation. MiXCR was run by TCRdb on the RT-PCR reads, yielding one entry per CDR3 protein. The sample includes some 230,000 distinct CDR3 sequences, 14% seen only once; the top ten take about 9.9%. The chain couples TRBV5-5 to TRBJ1-5; 7 bases match TRBD1. Material: blood, either unsorted or a sorted T cell fraction (not recorded which). This sequence originates from a human donor who was either an allogeneic HSCT recipient or a stem cell or donor lymphocyte infusion donor (not recorded which). It is not recorded whose cells these are; they may come from a transplant donor. CDR3 protein: CASSFSSDRFSNQPQHF. The CDR3, as DNA: TGTGCCAGCAGCTTCTCCTCGGACAGGTTTAGCAATCAGCCCCAGCATTTT.